This TCR beta chain stems from a study of shared clonotypes between healthy human individuals. The assay was immunoSEQ multiplex PCR, and TCRdb's table has in-frame clones only and misses some. This table has 2 million to 3 million clones, approximately 94% appearing once. V was cut by 4 bases and J by 0 bases, with 12 bases left in between. Germline lookup yields CDR1 MNHEY and CDR2 SMNVEV (reference sequence). The CDR3 has 15 residues. Memory CD4+ cells were the fraction left after CD45RA+ naive selection. The receptor was derived from a man aged 18 to 29 in good health. The V and J genes are TRBV27 and TRBJ1-1; weak D call: TRBD1 (5 bases). Material: naive CD4+ T cells sorted from blood. As to subset: CD45RA+ positively selected. CDR3 sequence (DNA): TGTGCCAGCAGTTCCTTACCGGGACTGAACACTGAAGCTTTCTTT. Translating it yields CASSSLPGLNTEAFF.